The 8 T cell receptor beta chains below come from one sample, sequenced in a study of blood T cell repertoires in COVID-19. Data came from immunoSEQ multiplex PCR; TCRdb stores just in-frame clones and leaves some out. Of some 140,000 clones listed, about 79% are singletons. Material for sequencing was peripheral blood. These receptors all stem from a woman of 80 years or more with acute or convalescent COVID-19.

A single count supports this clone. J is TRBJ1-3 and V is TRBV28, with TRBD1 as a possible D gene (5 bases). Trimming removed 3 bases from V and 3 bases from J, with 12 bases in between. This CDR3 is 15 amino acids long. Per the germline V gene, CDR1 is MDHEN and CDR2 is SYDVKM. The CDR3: CASSLDTGHGNTIYF. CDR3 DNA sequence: TGTGCCAGCAGTTTGGACACCGGGCATGGAAACACCATATATTTT.

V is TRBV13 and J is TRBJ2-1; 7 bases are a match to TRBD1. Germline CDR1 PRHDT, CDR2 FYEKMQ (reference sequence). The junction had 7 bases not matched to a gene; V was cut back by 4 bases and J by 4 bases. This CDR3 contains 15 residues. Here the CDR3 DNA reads TGTGCCAGCAGCTCCCCGCAGGGACAGTACAATGAGCAGTTCTTC. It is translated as CASSSPQGQYNEQFF.

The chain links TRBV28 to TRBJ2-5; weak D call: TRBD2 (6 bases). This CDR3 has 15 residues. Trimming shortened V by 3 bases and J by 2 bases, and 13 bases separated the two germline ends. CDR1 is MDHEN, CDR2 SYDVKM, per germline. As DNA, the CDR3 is TGTGCCAGCAGTTTTCCGCGGGACGGGCAAGAGACCCAGTACTTC. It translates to CASSFPRDGQETQYF.

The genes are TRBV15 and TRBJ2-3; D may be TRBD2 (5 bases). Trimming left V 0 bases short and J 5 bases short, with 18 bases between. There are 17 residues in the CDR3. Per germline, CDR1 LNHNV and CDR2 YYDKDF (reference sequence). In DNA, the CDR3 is TGTGCCACCAGCAGAGATCGAGGACCGGGGTGGGGAGATACGCAGTATTTT. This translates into CATSRDRGPGWGDTQYF.

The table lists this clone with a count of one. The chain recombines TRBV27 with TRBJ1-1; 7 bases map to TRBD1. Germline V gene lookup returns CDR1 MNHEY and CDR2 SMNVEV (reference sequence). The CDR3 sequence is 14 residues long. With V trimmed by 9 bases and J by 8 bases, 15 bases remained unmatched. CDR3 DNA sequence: TGTGCCAGTGCTCTGGGGACAGCTGTATTCGAAGCTTTCTTT. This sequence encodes CASALGTAVFEAFF.

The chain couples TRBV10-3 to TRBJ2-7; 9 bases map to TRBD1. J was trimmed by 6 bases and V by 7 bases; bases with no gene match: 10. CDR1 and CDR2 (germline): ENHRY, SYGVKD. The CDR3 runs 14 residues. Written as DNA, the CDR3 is TGTGCCATCACAGACGGGACAGGGCGGACCGAGCAGTACTTC. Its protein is CAITDGTGRTEQYF.

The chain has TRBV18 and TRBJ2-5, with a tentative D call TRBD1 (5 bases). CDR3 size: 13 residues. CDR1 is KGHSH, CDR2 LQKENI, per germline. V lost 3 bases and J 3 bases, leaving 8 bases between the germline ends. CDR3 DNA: TGTGCCAGCTCACCTACACAGGAAGAGACCCAGTACTTC. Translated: CASSPTQEETQYF.

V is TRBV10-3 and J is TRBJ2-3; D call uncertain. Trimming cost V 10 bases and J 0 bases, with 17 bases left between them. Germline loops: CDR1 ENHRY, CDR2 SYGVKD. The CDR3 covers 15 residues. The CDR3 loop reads CATTPRGGSTDTQYF. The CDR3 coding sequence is TGTGCCACAACCCCTCGAGGTGGGAGCACAGATACGCAGTATTTT.